These T cell receptor beta chains were read from a single sample in a study of CD8 T cells in Susac syndrome. TCRdb ran MiXCR on the immunoSEQ multiplex PCR reads and lists one entry per CDR3 protein. Of some 110,000 distinct CDR3 sequences listed, roughly 93% are singletons. Material: CD4+ T cells from PBMCs. The receptors come from a human donor with multiple sclerosis. Both conserved end residues are part of each CDR3. D genes are given only for firm matches. The size field is filled for only some rows; it gives once, few, many or a size class.

D gene: NA
J gene: TRBJ1-2
clone size: NA
V gene: TRBV7-9
CDR3 protein: CASSHLDKLGGYTF
CDR3 DNA: TGTGCCAGCAGCCACTTAGACAAGCTGGGTGGCTACACCTTC

D gene: TRBD1
J gene: TRBJ2-5
clone size: NA
V gene: TRBV5-1
CDR3 protein: CASSGQGRLDETQYF
CDR3 DNA: TGCGCCAGCAGCGGACAGGGGCGATTGGATGAGACCCAGTACTTC

D gene: NA
J gene: TRBJ1-5
clone size: NA
V gene: TRBV20-1
CDR3 protein: CSARRQGDQPQHF
CDR3 DNA: TGCAGTGCTAGAAGGCAGGGTGATCAGCCCCAGCATTTT

D gene: NA
J gene: TRBJ2-1
clone size: NA
V gene: TRBV6-5
CDR3 protein: CASSYSGRGPYNEQFF
CDR3 DNA: TGTGCCAGCAGTTACAGTGGGCGGGGGCCTTACAATGAGCAGTTCTTC

D gene: TRBD1
J gene: TRBJ2-7
clone size: NA
V gene: TRBV5-1
CDR3 protein: CASSPRQGANYEQYF
CDR3 DNA: TGCGCCAGCAGCCCGAGACAGGGGGCCAACTACGAGCAGTACTTC

D gene: NA
J gene: TRBJ1-3
clone size: NA
V gene: TRBV30
CDR3 protein: CAWNPGRRGSIYF
CDR3 DNA: TGTGCCTGGAATCCCGGTCGGAGAGGGTCCATATATTTT

D gene: NA
J gene: TRBJ1-5
clone size: NA
V gene: TRBV4-2
CDR3 protein: CASSLSPNQPQHF
CDR3 DNA: TGTGCCAGCAGCTTAAGTCCCAATCAGCCCCAGCATTTT

D gene: NA
J gene: TRBJ2-5
clone size: once
V gene: TRBV12-3/TRBV12-4
CDR3 protein: CASSPEDRGMGRETQYF
CDR3 DNA: TGTGCCAGCAGTCCCGAGGACCGAGGTATGGGGCGAGAGACCCAGTACTTC

D gene: TRBD1
J gene: TRBJ1-2
clone size: NA
V gene: TRBV5-6
CDR3 protein: CASSFEQGISGYTF
CDR3 DNA: TGTGCCAGCAGCTTTGAACAGGGGATTAGTGGCTACACCTTC

D gene: NA
J gene: TRBJ2-5
clone size: NA
V gene: TRBV11-2
CDR3 protein: CASSLEPRQPVTKQETQYF
CDR3 DNA: TGTGCCAGCAGCTTAGAACCCCGACAGCCCGTAACTAAGCAAGAGACCCAGTACTTC

D gene: TRBD1
J gene: TRBJ1-2
clone size: NA
V gene: TRBV18
CDR3 protein: CASSLQGLQGYTF
CDR3 DNA: TGTGCCAGCTCACTACAGGGGCTGCAGGGCTACACCTTC

D gene: NA
J gene: TRBJ2-7
clone size: once
V gene: TRBV6-4
CDR3 protein: CASTKKEEQYF
CDR3 DNA: TGTGCCAGCACTAAGAAGGAGGAGCAGTACTTC

D gene: NA
J gene: TRBJ2-7
clone size: NA
V gene: TRBV12-3/TRBV12-4
CDR3 protein: CASTLGSGPPYEQYF
CDR3 DNA: TGTGCCAGCACTTTAGGCTCCGGGCCTCCCTACGAGCAGTACTTC

D gene: TRBD1
J gene: TRBJ1-2
clone size: NA
V gene: TRBV5-4
CDR3 protein: CASSPGQGIDYGYTF
CDR3 DNA: TGTGCCAGCAGCCCGGGACAGGGGATTGACTATGGCTACACCTTC

D gene: NA
J gene: TRBJ2-6
clone size: NA
V gene: TRBV28
CDR3 protein: CASSSRGSGANVLTF
CDR3 DNA: TGTGCCAGCAGTAGTCGAGGCTCTGGGGCCAACGTCCTGACTTTC

D gene: NA
J gene: TRBJ2-3
clone size: NA
V gene: TRBV7-9
CDR3 protein: CASSLVYQPGTDTQYF
CDR3 DNA: TGTGCCAGCAGCTTAGTTTATCAGCCAGGCACAGATACGCAGTATTTT

D gene: TRBD1
J gene: TRBJ1-5
clone size: NA
V gene: TRBV14
CDR3 protein: CASSQPPTGEGNQPQHF
CDR3 DNA: TGTGCCAGCAGCCAACCCCCGACAGGGGAGGGCAATCAGCCCCAGCATTTT

D gene: NA
J gene: TRBJ1-1
clone size: once
V gene: TRBV6-1
CDR3 protein: CASSEVFYTEAFF
CDR3 DNA: TGTGCCAGCAGTGAAGTCTTTTACACTGAAGCTTTCTTT

D gene: NA
J gene: TRBJ1-1
clone size: NA
V gene: TRBV11-1
CDR3 protein: CASSLQGSNTEAFF
CDR3 DNA: TGTGCCAGCAGCTTACAGGGATCGAACACTGAAGCTTTCTTT

D gene: NA
J gene: TRBJ1-1
clone size: few
V gene: TRBV7-3
CDR3 protein: CASSPRVGTEAFF
CDR3 DNA: TGTGCCAGCAGCCCCAGGGTTGGCACTGAAGCTTTCTTT